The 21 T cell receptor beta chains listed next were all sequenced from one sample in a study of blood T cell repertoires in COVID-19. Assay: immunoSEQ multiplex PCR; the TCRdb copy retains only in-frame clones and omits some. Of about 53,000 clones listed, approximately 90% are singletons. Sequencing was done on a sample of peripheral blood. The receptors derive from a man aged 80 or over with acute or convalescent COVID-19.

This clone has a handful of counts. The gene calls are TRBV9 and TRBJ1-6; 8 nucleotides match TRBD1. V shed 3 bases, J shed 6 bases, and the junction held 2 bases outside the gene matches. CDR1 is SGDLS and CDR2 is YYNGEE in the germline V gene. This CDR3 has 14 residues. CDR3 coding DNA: TGTGCCAGCAGCGGGGGACAGGTTAATTCACCCCTCCACTTT. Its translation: CASSGGQVNSPLHF.

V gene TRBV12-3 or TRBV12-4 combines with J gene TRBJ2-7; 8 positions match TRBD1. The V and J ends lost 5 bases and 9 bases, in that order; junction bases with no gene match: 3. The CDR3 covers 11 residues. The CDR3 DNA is TGTGCCAGCAGTCTCGGACAGGGGCAGTACTTC. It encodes CASSLGQGQYF.

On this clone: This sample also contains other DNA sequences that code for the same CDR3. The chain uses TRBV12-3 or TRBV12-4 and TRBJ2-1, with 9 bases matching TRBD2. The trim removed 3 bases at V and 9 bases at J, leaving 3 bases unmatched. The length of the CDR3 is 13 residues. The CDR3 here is CASSLGLAGEQFF. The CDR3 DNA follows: TGTGCCAGCAGTTTGGGACTAGCTGGTGAGCAGTTCTTC.

The DNA for the CDR3 is TGCGCCAGCAGCTTGAATGGGGCGGGGCGGGGTACTAGCACAGATACGCAGTATTTT. Protein sequence: CASSLNGAGRGTSTDTQYF. The chain has TRBV5-1 and TRBJ2-3, with D possibly TRBD2 on 6 matching bases. CDR1 is SGHRS, CDR2 YFSETQ, per germline. Trimming took 1 base from V and 0 from J, leaving 21 bases between them. The CDR3 has 19 residues.

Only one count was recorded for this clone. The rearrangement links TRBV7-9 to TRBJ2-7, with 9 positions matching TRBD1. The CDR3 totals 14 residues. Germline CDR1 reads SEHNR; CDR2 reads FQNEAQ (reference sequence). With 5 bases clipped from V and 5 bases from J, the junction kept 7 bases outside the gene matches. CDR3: CASSPRTGDDEQYF. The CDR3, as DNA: TGTGCCAGCAGCCCCCGGACAGGGGATGACGAGCAGTACTTC.

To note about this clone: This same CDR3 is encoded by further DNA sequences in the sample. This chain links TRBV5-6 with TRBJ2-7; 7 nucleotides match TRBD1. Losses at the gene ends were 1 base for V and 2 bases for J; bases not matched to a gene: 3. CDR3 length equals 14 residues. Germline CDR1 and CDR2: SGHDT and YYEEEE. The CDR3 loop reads CASSLRQGAYEQYF. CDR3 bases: TGTGCCAGCAGCTTGCGACAGGGTGCCTACGAGCAGTACTTC.

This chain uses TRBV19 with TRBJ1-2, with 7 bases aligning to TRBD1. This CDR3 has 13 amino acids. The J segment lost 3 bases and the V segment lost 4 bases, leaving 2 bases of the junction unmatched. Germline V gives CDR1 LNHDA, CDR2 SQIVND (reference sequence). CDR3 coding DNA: TGTGCCAGTAGTAGGGGACAGTACTATGGCTACACCTTC. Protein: CASSRGQYYGYTF.

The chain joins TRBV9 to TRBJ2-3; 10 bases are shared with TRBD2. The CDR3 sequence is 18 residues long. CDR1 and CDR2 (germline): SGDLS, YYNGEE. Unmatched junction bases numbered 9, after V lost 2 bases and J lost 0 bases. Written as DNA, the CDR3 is TGTGCCAGCAGCGTCTTAAGCGGGGGGGCTTCTAGCACAGATACGCAGTATTTT. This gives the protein CASSVLSGGASSTDTQYF.

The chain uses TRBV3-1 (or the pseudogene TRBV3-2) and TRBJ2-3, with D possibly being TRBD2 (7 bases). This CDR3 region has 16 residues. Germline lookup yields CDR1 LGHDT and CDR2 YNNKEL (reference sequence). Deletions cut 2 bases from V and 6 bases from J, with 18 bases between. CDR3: CASSQRGGRRVDTQYF. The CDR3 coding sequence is TGTGCCAGCAGCCAACGCGGGGGCCGTCGAGTCGATACGCAGTATTTT.

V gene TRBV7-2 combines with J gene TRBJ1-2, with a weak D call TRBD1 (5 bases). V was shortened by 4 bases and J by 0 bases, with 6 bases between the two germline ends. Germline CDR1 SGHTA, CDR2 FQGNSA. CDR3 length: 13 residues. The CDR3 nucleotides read TGTGCCAGCAGCTGGACAACTAACTATGGCTACACCTTC. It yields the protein CASSWTTNYGYTF.

The CDR3 nucleotides read TGTGCCATCCGAGCGGTGAACACTGAAGCTTTCTTT. This gives the protein CAIRAVNTEAFF. V gene TRBV6-5 combines with J gene TRBJ1-1; D call uncertain. This CDR3 is 12 amino acids long. The V gene's germline CDR1 is MNHEY and CDR2 SVGAGI. Trimming pared 10 bases from V and 0 bases from J, leaving 9 bases between.

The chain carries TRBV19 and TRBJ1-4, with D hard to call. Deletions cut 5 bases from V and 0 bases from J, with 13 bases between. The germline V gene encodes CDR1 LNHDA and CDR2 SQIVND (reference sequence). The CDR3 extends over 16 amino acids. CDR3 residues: CASSFGLTSTNEKLFF. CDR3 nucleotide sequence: TGTGCCAGTAGTTTCGGACTTACCTCAACTAATGAAAAACTGTTTTTT.

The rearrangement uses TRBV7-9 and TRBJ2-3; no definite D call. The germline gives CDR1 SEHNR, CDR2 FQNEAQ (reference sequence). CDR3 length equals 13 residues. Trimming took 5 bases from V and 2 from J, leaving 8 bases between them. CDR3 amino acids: CASSPTPTDTQYF. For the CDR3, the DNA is TGTGCCAGCAGCCCGACACCCACAGATACGCAGTATTTT. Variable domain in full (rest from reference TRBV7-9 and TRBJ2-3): DTGVSQNPRHKITKRGQNVTFRCDPISEHNRLYWYRQTLGQGPEFLTYFQNEAQLEKSRLLSDRFSAERPKGSFSTLEIQRTEQGDSAMYLCASSPTPTDTQYFGPGTRLTVL.

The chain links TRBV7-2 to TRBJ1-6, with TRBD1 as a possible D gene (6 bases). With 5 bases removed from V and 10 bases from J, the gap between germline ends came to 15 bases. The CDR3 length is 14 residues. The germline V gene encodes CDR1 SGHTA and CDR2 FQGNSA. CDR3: CASSRGGQGSPLHF. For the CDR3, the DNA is TGTGCCAGCAGCCGGGGGGGACAAGGGTCACCCCTCCACTTT.

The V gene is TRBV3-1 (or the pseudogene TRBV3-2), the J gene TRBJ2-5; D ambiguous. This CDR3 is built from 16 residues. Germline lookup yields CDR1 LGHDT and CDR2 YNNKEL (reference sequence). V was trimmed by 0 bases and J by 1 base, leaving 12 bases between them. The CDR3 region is CASSQDPSRSQETQYF. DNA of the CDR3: TGTGCCAGCAGCCAAGATCCCTCGAGGAGCCAAGAGACCCAGTACTTC.

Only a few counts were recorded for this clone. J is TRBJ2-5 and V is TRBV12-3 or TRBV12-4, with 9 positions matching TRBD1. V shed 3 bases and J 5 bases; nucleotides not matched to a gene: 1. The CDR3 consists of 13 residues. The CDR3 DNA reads TGTGCCAGCAGTTTGGGGACAGGGGAGACCCAGTACTTC. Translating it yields CASSLGTGETQYF.

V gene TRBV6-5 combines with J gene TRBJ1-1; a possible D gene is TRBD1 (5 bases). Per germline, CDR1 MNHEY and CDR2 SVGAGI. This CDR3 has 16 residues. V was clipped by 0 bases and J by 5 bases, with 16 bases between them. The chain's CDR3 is CASSYSRGRGWTEAFF. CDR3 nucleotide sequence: TGTGCCAGCAGTTACTCGCGTGGGAGGGGATGGACTGAAGCTTTCTTT.

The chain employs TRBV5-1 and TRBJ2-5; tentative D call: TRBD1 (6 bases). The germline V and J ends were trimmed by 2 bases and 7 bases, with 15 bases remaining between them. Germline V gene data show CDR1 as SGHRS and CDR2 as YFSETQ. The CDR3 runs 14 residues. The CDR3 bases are TGCGCCAGCAGCTTCCGGGACACCGGGGCGACCCAGTACTTC. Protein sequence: CASSFRDTGATQYF.

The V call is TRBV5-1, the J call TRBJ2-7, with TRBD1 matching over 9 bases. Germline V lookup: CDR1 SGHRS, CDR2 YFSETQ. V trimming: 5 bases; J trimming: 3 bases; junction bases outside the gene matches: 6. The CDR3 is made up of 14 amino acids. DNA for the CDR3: TGCGCCAGCAGGTCCTCGACAGGGGGCTACGAGCAGTACTTC. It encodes CASRSSTGGYEQYF.

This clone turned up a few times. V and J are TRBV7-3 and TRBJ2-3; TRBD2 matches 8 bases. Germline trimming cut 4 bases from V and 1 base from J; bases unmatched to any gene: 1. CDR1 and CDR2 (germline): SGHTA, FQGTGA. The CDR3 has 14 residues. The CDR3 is CASSSLAGTDTQYF. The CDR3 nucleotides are TGTGCCAGCAGCTCACTAGCGGGCACAGATACGCAGTATTTT.

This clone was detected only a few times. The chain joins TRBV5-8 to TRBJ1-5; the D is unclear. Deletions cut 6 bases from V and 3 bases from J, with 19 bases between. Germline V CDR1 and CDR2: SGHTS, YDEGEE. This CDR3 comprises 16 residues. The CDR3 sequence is CASTLLRVLDNQPQHF. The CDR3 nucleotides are TGTGCCAGCACCCTCCTGCGGGTATTAGACAATCAGCCCCAGCATTTT.